A selection of T cell receptor beta chains follows, all from one sample in a study of Ad26.COV2.S vaccination and SARS-CoV-2 variants. Here immunoSEQ multiplex PCR was the method, and the copy in TCRdb shows in-frame clones only, minus some. The sample consists of more than 300,000 clones, 86% of them appearing once. The sample here was peripheral blood, taken in a trial of Ad26.COV2.S vaccine versus placebo. These receptor sequences come from a person aged 18-65 years who received the Ad26.COV2.S COVID-19 vaccine or a placebo. Both conserved end residues are part of each CDR3. A D gene is named only where the DNA matches it firmly. Some rows have no size entry. The others give once, few or many, or a class for an expanded clone.

j_gene: TRBJ1-5
d_gene: TRBD1
abundance: NA
v_gene: TRBV27
CDR3aa: CASSLKSGGIQPQHF
CDR3nt: TGTGCCAGCAGTTTAAAGTCAGGGGGTATTCAGCCCCAGCATTTT

j_gene: TRBJ2-7
d_gene: TRBD1
abundance: few
v_gene: TRBV7-2
CDR3aa: CASSQQGARSYEQYF
CDR3nt: TGTGCCAGCAGCCAACAGGGGGCGCGGTCCTACGAGCAGTACTTC

j_gene: TRBJ2-5
d_gene: NA
abundance: NA
v_gene: TRBV29-1
CDR3aa: CSVSDQHWETQYF
CDR3nt: TGCAGCGTTTCGGACCAGCACTGGGAGACCCAGTACTTC

j_gene: TRBJ1-5
d_gene: TRBD1
abundance: NA
v_gene: TRBV7-9
CDR3aa: CASSPGQIQPQHF
CDR3nt: TGTGCCAGCAGCCCGGGACAGATTCAGCCCCAGCATTTT

j_gene: TRBJ2-2
d_gene: TRBD2
abundance: NA
v_gene: TRBV30
CDR3aa: CAWSVWLAGGILRGGELFF
CDR3nt: TGTGCCTGGAGTGTGTGGCTAGCGGGGGGAATCCTACGGGGCGGGGAGCTGTTTTTT

j_gene: TRBJ2-5
d_gene: TRBD2
abundance: NA
v_gene: TRBV6-6
CDR3aa: CASSYSGGPGTQYF
CDR3nt: TGTGCCAGCAGTTACAGCGGGGGCCCCGGGACCCAGTACTTC

j_gene: TRBJ1-1
d_gene: NA
abundance: NA
v_gene: TRBV3-1/TRBV3-2
CDR3aa: CASSQGPPLQGLNTEAFF
CDR3nt: TGTGCCAGCAGCCAAGGGCCCCCACTACAGGGATTAAACACTGAAGCTTTCTTT

j_gene: TRBJ1-2
d_gene: TRBD1
abundance: NA
v_gene: TRBV27
CDR3aa: CASSFRPTGTAGYGYTF
CDR3nt: TGTGCCAGCAGTTTCCGACCGACAGGGACCGCGGGATATGGCTACACCTTC

j_gene: TRBJ2-3
d_gene: TRBD2
abundance: NA
v_gene: TRBV2
CDR3aa: CASSPASGYTDTQYF
CDR3nt: TGTGCCAGCAGTCCGGCTAGCGGGTACACAGATACGCAGTATTTT

j_gene: TRBJ2-3
d_gene: NA
abundance: NA
v_gene: TRBV10-3
CDR3aa: CAITKDNPGGDTQYF
CDR3nt: TGTGCCATCACCAAGGACAACCCTGGGGGGGATACGCAGTATTTT

j_gene: TRBJ1-6
d_gene: NA
abundance: few
v_gene: TRBV18
CDR3aa: CASSPEGESPLHF
CDR3nt: TGTGCCAGCTCACCCGAGGGGGAATCACCCCTCCACTTT

j_gene: TRBJ2-5
d_gene: NA
abundance: NA
v_gene: TRBV24-1
CDR3aa: CATSDLKETQYF
CDR3nt: TGTGCCACCAGTGATTTAAAGGAGACCCAGTACTTC

j_gene: TRBJ1-1
d_gene: NA
abundance: NA
v_gene: TRBV7-2
CDR3aa: CASSLDWTGYTEAFF
CDR3nt: TGTGCCAGCAGCTTAGACTGGACGGGGTACACTGAAGCTTTCTTT

j_gene: TRBJ2-2
d_gene: NA
abundance: once
v_gene: TRBV5-1
CDR3aa: CASSPDFTGELFF
CDR3nt: TGCGCCAGCAGCCCGGACTTCACCGGGGAGCTGTTTTTT

j_gene: TRBJ1-5
d_gene: NA
abundance: NA
v_gene: TRBV2
CDR3aa: CASSPQTDPNQPQHF
CDR3nt: TGTGCCAGCAGTCCACAGACGGACCCGAATCAGCCCCAGCATTTT

j_gene: TRBJ1-1
d_gene: NA
abundance: NA
v_gene: TRBV11-2
CDR3aa: CASIPRVGTEAFF
CDR3nt: TGTGCCAGCATTCCAAGGGTGGGGACAGAAGCTTTCTTT

j_gene: TRBJ2-7
d_gene: TRBD1
abundance: NA
v_gene: TRBV20-1
CDR3aa: CSASRTGGYEQYF
CDR3nt: TGCAGTGCTAGTCGGACAGGGGGGTACGAGCAGTACTTC

j_gene: TRBJ2-7
d_gene: TRBD1
abundance: NA
v_gene: TRBV18
CDR3aa: CASSPPREGQGAGEQYF
CDR3nt: TGTGCCAGCTCACCACCGAGGGAGGGACAGGGGGCTGGCGAGCAGTACTTC

j_gene: TRBJ1-1
d_gene: NA
abundance: few
v_gene: TRBV19
CDR3aa: CASSIIGQGHTEAFF
CDR3nt: TGTGCCAGTAGTATCATTGGCCAAGGACACACTGAAGCTTTCTTT

j_gene: TRBJ2-7
d_gene: NA
abundance: NA
v_gene: TRBV7-9
CDR3aa: CASSLEGYPYEQYF
CDR3nt: TGTGCCAGCAGCTTAGAAGGGTACCCCTACGAGCAGTACTTC

j_gene: TRBJ2-3
d_gene: NA
abundance: once
v_gene: TRBV30
CDR3aa: CAWSERGQYF
CDR3nt: TGTGCCTGGAGTGAACGGGGCCAGTATTTT

j_gene: TRBJ1-1
d_gene: NA
abundance: NA
v_gene: TRBV9
CDR3aa: CASSGQDTEAFF
CDR3nt: TGTGCCAGCAGCGGACAGGACACTGAAGCTTTCTTT

j_gene: TRBJ2-2
d_gene: NA
abundance: once
v_gene: TRBV12-3/TRBV12-4
CDR3aa: CASSQGGGELFF
CDR3nt: TGTGCCAGCAGCCAGGGGGGCGGGGAGCTGTTTTTT

j_gene: TRBJ1-1
d_gene: NA
abundance: NA
v_gene: TRBV5-1
CDR3aa: CASSPGPDTEAFF
CDR3nt: TGCGCCAGCAGCCCCGGGCCGGACACTGAAGCTTTCTTT

j_gene: TRBJ2-3
d_gene: NA
abundance: NA
v_gene: TRBV6-5
CDR3aa: CASSYSHEGVADTQYF
CDR3nt: TGTGCCAGCAGTTACTCTCATGAAGGGGTGGCAGATACGCAGTATTTT

j_gene: TRBJ1-2
d_gene: TRBD1
abundance: once
v_gene: TRBV5-4
CDR3aa: CASSLESAGGGGYTF
CDR3nt: TGTGCCAGCAGCTTGGAATCCGCAGGGGGAGGGGGCTACACCTTC

j_gene: TRBJ2-5
d_gene: TRBD2
abundance: NA
v_gene: TRBV11-2
CDR3aa: CASSQRGGNQETQYF
CDR3nt: TGTGCCAGCAGCCAGCGGGGGGGAAATCAAGAGACCCAGTACTTC

j_gene: TRBJ2-3
d_gene: TRBD1
abundance: once
v_gene: TRBV7-6
CDR3aa: CASSLVRQGESDTQYF
CDR3nt: TGTGCCAGCAGCTTAGTTAGACAGGGGGAGTCAGATACGCAGTATTTT

j_gene: TRBJ2-4
d_gene: TRBD2
abundance: NA
v_gene: TRBV5-1
CDR3aa: CASSGSGTSGDIQYF
CDR3nt: TGCGCCAGCAGCGGGTCCGGGACTAGCGGGGACATTCAGTACTTC

j_gene: TRBJ2-3
d_gene: NA
abundance: NA
v_gene: TRBV12-5
CDR3aa: CASGLVNSDTQYF
CDR3nt: TGTGCTAGTGGTTTGGTAAATTCAGATACGCAGTATTTT

j_gene: TRBJ1-1
d_gene: NA
abundance: NA
v_gene: TRBV7-2
CDR3aa: CASSLGAGRMATEAFF
CDR3nt: TGTGCCAGCAGCTTAGGAGCGGGCCGGATGGCGACTGAAGCTTTCTTT

j_gene: TRBJ1-1
d_gene: NA
abundance: NA
v_gene: TRBV29-1
CDR3aa: CSVELSVNTEAFF
CDR3nt: TGCAGCGTTGAACTAAGTGTCAACACTGAAGCTTTCTTT

j_gene: TRBJ1-1
d_gene: NA
abundance: NA
v_gene: TRBV7-6
CDR3aa: CASRLSDSMNTEAFF
CDR3nt: TGTGCCAGCAGACTTTCGGACAGCATGAACACTGAAGCTTTCTTT

j_gene: TRBJ2-6
d_gene: NA
abundance: NA
v_gene: TRBV25-1
CDR3aa: CASSISGANVLTF
CDR3nt: TGTGCCAGTAGTATTTCTGGGGCCAACGTCCTGACTTTC

j_gene: TRBJ2-7
d_gene: NA
abundance: NA
v_gene: TRBV6-2/TRBV6-3
CDR3aa: CASSYGGKVAYEQYF
CDR3nt: TGTGCCAGCAGTTATGGCGGGAAGGTGGCCTACGAGCAGTACTTC

j_gene: TRBJ1-4
d_gene: NA
abundance: NA
v_gene: TRBV7-2
CDR3aa: CASSFSPGRLLSNEKLFF
CDR3nt: TGTGCCAGCAGCTTTTCACCAGGGAGGCTGTTGTCTAATGAAAAACTGTTTTTT

j_gene: TRBJ1-6
d_gene: NA
abundance: NA
v_gene: TRBV7-3
CDR3aa: CASSLGEYSPLHF
CDR3nt: TGTGCCAGCAGCTTGGGAGAGTATTCACCCCTCCACTTT

j_gene: TRBJ1-1
d_gene: NA
abundance: NA
v_gene: TRBV7-2
CDR3aa: CASSLLGSMNTEAFF
CDR3nt: TGTGCCAGCAGCTTATTAGGTTCCATGAACACTGAAGCTTTCTTT

j_gene: TRBJ2-7
d_gene: TRBD1
abundance: NA
v_gene: TRBV5-1
CDR3aa: CASSDLKPGQVKNEQYF
CDR3nt: TGCGCCAGCAGCGACCTTAAACCGGGACAGGTAAAAAACGAGCAGTACTTC

j_gene: TRBJ1-4
d_gene: NA
abundance: NA
v_gene: TRBV5-4
CDR3aa: CASSLRGEKLFF
CDR3nt: TGTGCCAGCAGCTTGAGAGGCGAAAAACTGTTTTTT

j_gene: TRBJ2-1
d_gene: TRBD2
abundance: NA
v_gene: TRBV6-2/TRBV6-3
CDR3aa: CASSYPRGGSYNEQFF
CDR3nt: TGTGCCAGCAGTTACCCCCGGGGGGGCTCCTACAATGAGCAGTTCTTC

j_gene: TRBJ1-2
d_gene: NA
abundance: NA
v_gene: TRBV7-9
CDR3aa: CASSLVYREVYGYTF
CDR3nt: TGTGCCAGCAGCTTAGTCTATAGGGAGGTCTATGGCTACACCTTC

j_gene: TRBJ2-7
d_gene: NA
abundance: NA
v_gene: TRBV6-5
CDR3aa: CAIGVGYEQYF
CDR3nt: TGTGCAATCGGGGTCGGGTACGAGCAGTACTTC

j_gene: TRBJ2-5
d_gene: NA
abundance: NA
v_gene: TRBV18
CDR3aa: CASSPGFQETQYF
CDR3nt: TGTGCCAGCTCACCAGGTTTTCAAGAGACCCAGTACTTC

j_gene: TRBJ2-7
d_gene: NA
abundance: NA
v_gene: TRBV6-5
CDR3aa: CASSRGLSYEQYF
CDR3nt: TGTGCCAGCAGCCGGGGGCTCTCCTACGAGCAGTACTTC

j_gene: TRBJ1-2
d_gene: NA
abundance: once
v_gene: TRBV4-2
CDR3aa: CASSQDQAGYGYTF
CDR3nt: TGTGCCAGCAGCCAAGATCAGGCGGGCTATGGCTACACCTTC

j_gene: TRBJ1-2
d_gene: NA
abundance: NA
v_gene: TRBV6-1
CDR3aa: CASRAALTNYGYTF
CDR3nt: TGTGCCAGCAGGGCAGCTCTCACTAACTATGGCTACACCTTC

j_gene: TRBJ2-2
d_gene: NA
abundance: once
v_gene: TRBV28
CDR3aa: CATQTATTGELFF
CDR3nt: TGTGCCACCCAGACAGCCACCACCGGGGAGCTGTTTTTT